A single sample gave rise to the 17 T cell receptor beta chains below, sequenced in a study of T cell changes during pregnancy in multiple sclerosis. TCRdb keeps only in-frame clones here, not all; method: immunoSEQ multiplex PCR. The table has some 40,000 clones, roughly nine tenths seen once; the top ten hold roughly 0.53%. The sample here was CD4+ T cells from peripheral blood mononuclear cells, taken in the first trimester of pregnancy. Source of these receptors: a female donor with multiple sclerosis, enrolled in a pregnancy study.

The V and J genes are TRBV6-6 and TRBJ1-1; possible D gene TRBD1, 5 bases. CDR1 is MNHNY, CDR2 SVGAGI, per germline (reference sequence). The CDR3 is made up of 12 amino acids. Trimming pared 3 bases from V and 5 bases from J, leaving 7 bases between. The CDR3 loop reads CASSYAGTEAFF. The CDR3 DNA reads TGTGCCAGCAGTTATGCAGGGACTGAAGCTTTCTTT.

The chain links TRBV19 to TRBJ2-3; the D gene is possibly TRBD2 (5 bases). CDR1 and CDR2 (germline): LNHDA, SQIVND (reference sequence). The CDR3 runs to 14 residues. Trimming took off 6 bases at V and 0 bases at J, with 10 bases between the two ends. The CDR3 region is CASRRADSTDTQYF. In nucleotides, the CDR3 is TGTGCCAGTAGGCGGGCAGACAGCACAGATACGCAGTATTTT.

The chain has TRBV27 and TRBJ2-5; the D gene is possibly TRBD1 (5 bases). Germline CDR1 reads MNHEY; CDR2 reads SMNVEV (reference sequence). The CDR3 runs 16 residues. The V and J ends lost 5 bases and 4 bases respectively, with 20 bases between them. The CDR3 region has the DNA TGTGCCAGCAGTCTCACATCGACAGCACCACGAGAGACCCAGTACTTC. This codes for CASSLTSTAPRETQYF.

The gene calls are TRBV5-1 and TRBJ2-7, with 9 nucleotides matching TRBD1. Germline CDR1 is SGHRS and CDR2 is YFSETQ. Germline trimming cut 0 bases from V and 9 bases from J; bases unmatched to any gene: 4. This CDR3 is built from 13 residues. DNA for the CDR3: TGCGCCAGCAGCTTGGGGACAGGGGAGGTGCAGTACTTC. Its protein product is CASSLGTGEVQYF.

This CDR3 is CSVDETGAYTF. CDR3 coding DNA: TGCAGCGTTGATGAGACAGGAGCCTACACCTTC. The V and J genes are TRBV29-1 and TRBJ1-2; D might be TRBD1 (6 bases). The CDR3 sequence is 11 residues long. The V gene lost 3 bases and the J gene lost 10 bases, with 12 bases spanning the gap. The germline V gene encodes CDR1 SQVTM and CDR2 ANQGSEA.

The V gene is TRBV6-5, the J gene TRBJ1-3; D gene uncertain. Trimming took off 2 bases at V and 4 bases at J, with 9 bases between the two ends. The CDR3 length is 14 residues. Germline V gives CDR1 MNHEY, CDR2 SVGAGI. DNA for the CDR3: TGTGCCAGCAGTTACAGCGGTTCAGGAAACACCATATATTTT. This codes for CASSYSGSGNTIYF.

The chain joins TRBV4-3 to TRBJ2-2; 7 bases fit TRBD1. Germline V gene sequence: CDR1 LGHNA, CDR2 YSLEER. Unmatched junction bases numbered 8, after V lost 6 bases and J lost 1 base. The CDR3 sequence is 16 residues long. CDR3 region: CASSSQGNGNTGELFF. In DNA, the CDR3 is TGCGCCAGCAGTTCACAGGGGAATGGGAACACCGGGGAGCTGTTTTTT.

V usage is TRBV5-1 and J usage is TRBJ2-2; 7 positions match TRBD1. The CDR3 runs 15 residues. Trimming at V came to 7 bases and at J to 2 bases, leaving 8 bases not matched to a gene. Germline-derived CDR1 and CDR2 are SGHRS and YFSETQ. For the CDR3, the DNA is TGCGCCAGCTTAAACAGGGGAACTAACACCGGGGAGCTGTTTTTT. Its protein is CASLNRGTNTGELFF.

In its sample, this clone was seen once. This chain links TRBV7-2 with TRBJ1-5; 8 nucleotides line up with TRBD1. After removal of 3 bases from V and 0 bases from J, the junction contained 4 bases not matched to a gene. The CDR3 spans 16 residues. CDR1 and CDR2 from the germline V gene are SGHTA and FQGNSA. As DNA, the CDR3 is TGTGCCAGCAGCTTGGGACAGGCCTATAGCAATCAGCCCCAGCATTTT. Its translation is CASSLGQAYSNQPQHF.

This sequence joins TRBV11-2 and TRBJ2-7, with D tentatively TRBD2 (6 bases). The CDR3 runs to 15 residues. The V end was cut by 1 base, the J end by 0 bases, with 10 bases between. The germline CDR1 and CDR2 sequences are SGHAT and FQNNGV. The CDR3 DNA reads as TGTGCCAGCAGCTTAGGCGCGGGACCCTCCTACGAGCAGTACTTC. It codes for CASSLGAGPSYEQYF.

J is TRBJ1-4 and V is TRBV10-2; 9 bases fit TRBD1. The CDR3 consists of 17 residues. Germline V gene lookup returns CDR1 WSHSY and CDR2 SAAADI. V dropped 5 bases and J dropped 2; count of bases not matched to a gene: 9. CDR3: CASSKNRGPLTNEKLFF. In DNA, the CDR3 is TGCGCCAGCAGTAAAAACAGGGGGCCGTTGACTAATGAAAAACTGTTTTTT.

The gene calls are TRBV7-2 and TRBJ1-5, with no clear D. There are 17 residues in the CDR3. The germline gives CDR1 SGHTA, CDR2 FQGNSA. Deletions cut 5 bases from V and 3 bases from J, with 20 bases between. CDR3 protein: CASSGGSGPLINQPQHF. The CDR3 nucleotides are TGTGCCAGCAGCGGAGGGAGTGGGCCTCTCATCAATCAGCCCCAGCATTTT.

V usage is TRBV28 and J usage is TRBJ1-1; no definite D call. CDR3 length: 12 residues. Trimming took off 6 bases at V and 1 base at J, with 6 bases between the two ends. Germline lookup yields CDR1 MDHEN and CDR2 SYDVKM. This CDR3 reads CASRTANTEAFF. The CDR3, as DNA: TGTGCCAGCAGAACAGCGAACACTGAAGCTTTCTTT.

The CDR3 DNA reads as TGTGCCAGCAGCTCGACAGGAGGGGGCCTCACTGAAGCTTTCTTT. Its translation is CASSSTGGGLTEAFF. This chain joins TRBV7-2 and TRBJ1-1, with TRBD1 matching 7 bases. There are 15 residues in the CDR3. J gave up 4 bases and V 4 bases, and 9 bases lay outside the gene matches. Looked up from germline, CDR1 is SGHTA and CDR2 is FQGNSA. Variable domain in full (rest from reference TRBV7-2 and TRBJ1-1): GAGVSQSPSNKVTEKGKDVELRCDPISGHTALYWYRQSLGQGLEFLIYFQGNSAPDKSGLPSDRFSAERTGGSVSTLTIQRTQQEDSAVYLCASSSTGGGLTEAFFGQGTRLTVV.

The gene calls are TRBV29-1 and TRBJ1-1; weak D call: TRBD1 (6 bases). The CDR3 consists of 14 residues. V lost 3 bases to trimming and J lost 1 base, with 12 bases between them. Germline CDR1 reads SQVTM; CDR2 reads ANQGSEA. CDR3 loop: CSVDWGRENTEAFF. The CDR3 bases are TGCAGCGTTGACTGGGGGCGAGAGAACACTGAAGCTTTCTTT.

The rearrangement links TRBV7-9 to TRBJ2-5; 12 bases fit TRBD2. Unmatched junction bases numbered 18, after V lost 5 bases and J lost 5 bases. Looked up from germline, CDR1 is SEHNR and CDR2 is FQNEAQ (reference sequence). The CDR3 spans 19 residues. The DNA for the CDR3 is TGTGCCAGCAGCCCCCAAAGGGGGCTAGCGGGGGGGCCGAAGGAGACCCAGTACTTC. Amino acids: CASSPQRGLAGGPKETQYF.

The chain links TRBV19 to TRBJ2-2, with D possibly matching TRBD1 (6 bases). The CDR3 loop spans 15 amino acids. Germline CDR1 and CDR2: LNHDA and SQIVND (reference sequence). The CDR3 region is CAARGELGNTGELFF. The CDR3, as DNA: TGTGCGGCCAGGGGAGAGCTGGGGAACACCGGGGAGCTGTTTTTT.